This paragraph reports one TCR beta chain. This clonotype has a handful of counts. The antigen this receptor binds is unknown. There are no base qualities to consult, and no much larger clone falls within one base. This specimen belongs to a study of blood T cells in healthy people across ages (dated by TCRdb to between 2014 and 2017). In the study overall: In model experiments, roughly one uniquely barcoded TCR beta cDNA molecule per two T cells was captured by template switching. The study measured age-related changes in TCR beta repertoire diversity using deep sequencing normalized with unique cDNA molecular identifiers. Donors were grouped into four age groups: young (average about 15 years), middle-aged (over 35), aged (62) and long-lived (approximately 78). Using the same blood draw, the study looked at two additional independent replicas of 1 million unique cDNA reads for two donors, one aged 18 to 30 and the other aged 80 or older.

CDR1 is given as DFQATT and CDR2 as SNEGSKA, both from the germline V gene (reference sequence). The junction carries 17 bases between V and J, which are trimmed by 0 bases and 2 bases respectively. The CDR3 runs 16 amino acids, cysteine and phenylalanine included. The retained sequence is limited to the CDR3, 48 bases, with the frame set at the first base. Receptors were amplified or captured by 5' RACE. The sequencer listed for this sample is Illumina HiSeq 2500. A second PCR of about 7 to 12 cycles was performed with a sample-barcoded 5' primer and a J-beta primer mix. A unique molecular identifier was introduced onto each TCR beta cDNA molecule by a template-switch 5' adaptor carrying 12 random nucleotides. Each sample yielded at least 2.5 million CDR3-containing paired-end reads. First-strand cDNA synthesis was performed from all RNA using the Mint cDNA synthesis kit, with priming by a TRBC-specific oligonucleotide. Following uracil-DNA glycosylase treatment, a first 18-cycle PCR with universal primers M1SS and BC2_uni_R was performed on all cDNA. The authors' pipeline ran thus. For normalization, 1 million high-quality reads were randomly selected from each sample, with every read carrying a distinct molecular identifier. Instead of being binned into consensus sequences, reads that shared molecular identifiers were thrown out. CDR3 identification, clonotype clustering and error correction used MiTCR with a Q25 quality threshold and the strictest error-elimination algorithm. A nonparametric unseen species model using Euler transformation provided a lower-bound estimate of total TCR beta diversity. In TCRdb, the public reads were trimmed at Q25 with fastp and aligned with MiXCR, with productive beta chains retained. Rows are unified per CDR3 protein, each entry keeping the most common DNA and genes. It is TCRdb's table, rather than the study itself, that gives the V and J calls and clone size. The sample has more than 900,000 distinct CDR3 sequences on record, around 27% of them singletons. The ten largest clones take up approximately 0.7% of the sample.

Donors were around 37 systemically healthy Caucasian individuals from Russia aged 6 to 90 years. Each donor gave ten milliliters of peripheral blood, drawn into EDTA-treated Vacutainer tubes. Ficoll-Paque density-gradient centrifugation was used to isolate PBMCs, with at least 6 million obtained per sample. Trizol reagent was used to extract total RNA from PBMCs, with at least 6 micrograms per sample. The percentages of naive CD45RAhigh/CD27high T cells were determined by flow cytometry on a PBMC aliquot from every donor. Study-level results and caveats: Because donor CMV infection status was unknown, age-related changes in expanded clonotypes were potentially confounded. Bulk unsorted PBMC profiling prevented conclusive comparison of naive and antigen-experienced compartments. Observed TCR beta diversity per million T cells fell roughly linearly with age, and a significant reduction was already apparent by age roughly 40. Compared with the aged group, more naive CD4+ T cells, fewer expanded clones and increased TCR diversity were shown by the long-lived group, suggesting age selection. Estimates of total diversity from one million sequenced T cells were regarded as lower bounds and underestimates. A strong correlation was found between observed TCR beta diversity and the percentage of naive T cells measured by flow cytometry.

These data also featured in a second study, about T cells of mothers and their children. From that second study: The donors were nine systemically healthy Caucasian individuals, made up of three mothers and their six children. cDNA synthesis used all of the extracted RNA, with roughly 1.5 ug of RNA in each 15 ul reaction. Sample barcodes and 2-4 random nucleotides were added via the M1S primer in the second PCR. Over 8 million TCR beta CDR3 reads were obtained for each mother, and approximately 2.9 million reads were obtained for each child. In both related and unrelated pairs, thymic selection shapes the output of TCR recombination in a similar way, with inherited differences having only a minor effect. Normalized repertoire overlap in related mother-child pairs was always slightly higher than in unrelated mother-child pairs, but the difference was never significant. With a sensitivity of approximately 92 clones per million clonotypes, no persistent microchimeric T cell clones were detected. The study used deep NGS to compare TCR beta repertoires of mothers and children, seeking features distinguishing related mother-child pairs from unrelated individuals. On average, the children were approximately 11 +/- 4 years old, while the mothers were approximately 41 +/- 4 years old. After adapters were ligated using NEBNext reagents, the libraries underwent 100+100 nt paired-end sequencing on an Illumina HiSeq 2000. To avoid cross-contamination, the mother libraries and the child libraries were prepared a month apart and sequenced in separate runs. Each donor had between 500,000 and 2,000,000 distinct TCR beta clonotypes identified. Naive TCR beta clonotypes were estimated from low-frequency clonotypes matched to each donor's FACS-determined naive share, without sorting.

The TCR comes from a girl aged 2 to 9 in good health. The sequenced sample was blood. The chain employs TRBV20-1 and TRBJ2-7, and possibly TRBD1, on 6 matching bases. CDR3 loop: CSARDLQGESTYEQYF. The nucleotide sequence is TGCAGTGCTAGAGATCTACAGGGCGAATCGACCTACGAGCAGTACTTC.